The TCR beta chain described here comes from a study of blood T cell repertoires in COVID-19. Study-wide background: Samples of COVID-19 (acute and convalescent) were obtained from the United States, Italy and Spain.

The study drew participants aged about 18 to 95 years from approximately 25 US areas. Donors were grouped by their self-reported clinical history. The CDR3 is 15 amino acids. The germline CDR1 and CDR2 sequences are SGHRS and YFSETQ. The trim removed 4 bases at V and 1 base at J, leaving 6 bases unmatched. The repertoire was sequenced with immunoSEQ multiplex PCR; TCRdb's copy has only in-frame clones and lacks some. Among 130,000 to 150,000 clones, roughly four fifths were seen once, and the ten largest hold more than 8.5%. Sequences were obtained from PBMCs or T cells enriched from blood (not recorded which). This receptor was obtained from a man aged 50 or older who had recovered from COVID-19. V gene TRBV5-1 combines with J gene TRBJ2-5; 8 bases are a match to TRBD2. CDR3 nucleotide sequence: TGCGCCAGCAGCCCCGGCGGGGGGCGCCAAGAGACCCAGTACTTC. Its translation: CASSPGGGRQETQYF.